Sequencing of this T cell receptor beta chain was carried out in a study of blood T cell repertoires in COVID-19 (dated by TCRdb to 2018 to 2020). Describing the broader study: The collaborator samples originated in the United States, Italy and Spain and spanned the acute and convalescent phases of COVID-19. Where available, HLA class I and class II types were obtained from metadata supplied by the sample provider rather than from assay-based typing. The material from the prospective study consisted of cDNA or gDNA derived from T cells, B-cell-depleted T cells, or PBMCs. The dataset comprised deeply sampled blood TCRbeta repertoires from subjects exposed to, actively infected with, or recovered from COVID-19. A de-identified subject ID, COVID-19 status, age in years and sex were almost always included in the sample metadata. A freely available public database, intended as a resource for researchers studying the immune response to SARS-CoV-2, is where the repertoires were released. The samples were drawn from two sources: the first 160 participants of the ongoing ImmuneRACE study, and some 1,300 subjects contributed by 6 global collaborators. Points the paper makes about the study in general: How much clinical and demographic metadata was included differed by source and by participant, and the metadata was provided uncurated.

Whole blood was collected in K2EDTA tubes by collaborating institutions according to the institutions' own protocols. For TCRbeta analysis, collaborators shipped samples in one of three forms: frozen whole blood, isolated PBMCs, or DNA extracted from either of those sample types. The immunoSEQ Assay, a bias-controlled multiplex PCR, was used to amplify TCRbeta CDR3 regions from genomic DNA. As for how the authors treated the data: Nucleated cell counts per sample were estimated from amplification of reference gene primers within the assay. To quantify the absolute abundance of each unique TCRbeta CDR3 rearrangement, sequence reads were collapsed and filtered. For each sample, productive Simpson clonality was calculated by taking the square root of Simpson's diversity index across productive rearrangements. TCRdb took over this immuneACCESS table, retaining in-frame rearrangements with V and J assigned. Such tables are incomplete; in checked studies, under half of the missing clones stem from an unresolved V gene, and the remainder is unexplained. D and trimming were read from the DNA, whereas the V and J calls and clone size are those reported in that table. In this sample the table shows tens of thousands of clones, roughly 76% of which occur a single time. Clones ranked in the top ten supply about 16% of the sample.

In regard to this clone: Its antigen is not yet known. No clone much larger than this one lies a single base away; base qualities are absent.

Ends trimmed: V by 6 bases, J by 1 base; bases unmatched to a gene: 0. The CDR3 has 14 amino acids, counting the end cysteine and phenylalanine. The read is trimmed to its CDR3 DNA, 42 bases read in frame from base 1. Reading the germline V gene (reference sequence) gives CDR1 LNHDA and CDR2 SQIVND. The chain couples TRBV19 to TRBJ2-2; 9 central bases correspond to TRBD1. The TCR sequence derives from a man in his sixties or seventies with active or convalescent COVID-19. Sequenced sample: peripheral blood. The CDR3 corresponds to CASRDRGNTGELFF. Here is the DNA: TGTGCCAGTAGGGACAGGGGGAACACCGGGGAGCTGTTTTTT.